A single sample gave rise to the 3 T cell receptor beta chains below, sequenced in a study of tumor and adjacent non-tumor tissue in lung cancer. This sample's RNA came from whole unsorted tissue. The library came from three nested PCR rounds adapted from ARM-PCR protocols. TCRdb reanalysed the multiplex PCR reads using MiXCR and keeps one entry per CDR3 protein. The sample contains fewer than 150,000 distinct CDR3 sequences, around 67% of which appear only once. The sequenced sample was lung tumor tissue. These receptors were collected from a man aged 60-69 years with small cell lung cancer.

As to this clonotype: Possible read error: a much larger clone is one base away. The chain uses TRBV6-2 or TRBV6-3 and TRBJ2-7, with 7 bases aligning to TRBD2. CDR1 is MNHEY, CDR2 SVGEGT, per germline. J gave up 6 bases and V 6 bases, and 14 bases lay outside the gene matches. CDR3 length equals 15 residues. The DNA for the CDR3 is TGTGCCAGCAGCCACTGGCTAGCGGAAACCTGCGAGCAGTACTTC. Translated, it gives CASSHWLAETCEQYF.

Comment on this clonotype: The conserved closing phenylalanine or tryptophan is absent in this CDR3, likely reflecting a read error. The chain uses TRBV11-2 and TRBJ1-1; D is possibly TRBD1 (5 bases). This CDR3 spans 14 amino acids. Looked up from germline, CDR1 is SGHAT and CDR2 is FQNNGV. The chain's CDR3 is CASSLVGRGTAAFY. CDR3 coding DNA: TGTGCCAGCAGTTTAGTTGGGAGGGGTACAGCAGCTTTCTAT.

The chain recombines TRBV11-2 with TRBJ2-7; D is unresolved. Germline CDR1 SGHAT, CDR2 FQNNGV. The CDR3 length is 12 residues. CDR3 in amino acids: CASSLDFYDQYV. In nucleotides, the CDR3 is TGTGCTAGTAGCTTAGACTTCTACGACCAGTACGTC.